This T cell receptor (beta chain) originates from a study of blood T cell repertoires in COVID-19. Study summary: Specimens from acute and convalescent COVID-19 originated in the United States, Italy and Spain. From T cells, B-cell-depleted T cells, or PBMCs came the material, which was cDNA or gDNA.

As originally analysed: Estimation of nucleated cell counts was performed using reference gene primer amplification. Sequenced by immunoSEQ multiplex PCR; TCRdb stores in-frame clones only, minus some. D and trimming come from the DNA, and the V and J calls and clone size come from that table. Of around 140,000 clones listed, around 88% are singletons. With V trimmed by 7 bases and J by 8 bases, 10 bases remained unmatched. Germline V CDR1 and CDR2: SGHVS, FQNEAQ. The CDR3 contains 14 residues. The sequenced material came from peripheral blood. The chain joins TRBV7-8 to TRBJ1-2; 10 nucleotides agree with TRBD1. This sequence was found in a human donor in a cohort sampled during active COVID-19. CDR3 coding DNA: TGTGCCAGCACCTCCGGGACAGGGGAAAGGGGCTACACCTTC. This gives the protein CASTSGTGERGYTF. The full variable domain, completed using reference TRBV7-8 and TRBJ1-2, is GAGVSQSPRYKVAKRGQDVALRCDPISGHVSLFWYQQALGQGPEFLTYFQNEAQLDKSGLPSDRFFAERPEGSVSTLKIQRTQQEDSAVYLCASTSGTGERGYTFGSGTRLTVV.